The 28 T cell receptor beta chains reported below all come from one sample, sequenced in a study of cytomegalovirus exposure and HLA in healthy donors. In the PCR, 60 Vbeta and 13 Jbeta primers were used. The repertoire was sequenced with immunoSEQ multiplex PCR; TCRdb's copy has only in-frame clones and lacks some. The sample includes around 150,000 clones, approximately 72% of them seen just once. Source material: PBMCs. These receptor sequences come from a man aged 45 to 65 in good health and CMV-seronegative.

The chain has TRBV18 and TRBJ2-7; 7 bases agree with TRBD2. The germline V gene has CDR1 KGHSH and CDR2 LQKENI. The CDR3 is 11 amino acids. V shed 6 bases and J 5 bases; nucleotides not matched to a gene: 1. The CDR3 sequence is CASSRGDEQYF. The CDR3 region has the DNA TGTGCCAGCTCCCGGGGGGACGAGCAGTACTTC.

This clone was counted between two and nine times. The chain links TRBV5-6 to TRBJ1-3; TRBD1 is a possible D gene (6 bases). The CDR3 length is 14 residues. Germline V CDR1 and CDR2: SGHDT, YYEEEE. The germline V and J ends were trimmed by 4 bases and 3 bases, with 11 bases remaining between them. For the CDR3, the DNA is TGTGCCAGCAGCAGGGACACTCTTGGAAACACCATATATTTT. Translated, it gives CASSRDTLGNTIYF.

CDR3 DNA: TGTGCCATCAGTTCACGAGGACAGGGTTCCGAGCAGTACTTC. Translating it yields CAISSRGQGSEQYF. The V gene is TRBV10-3, the J gene TRBJ2-7; the match to TRBD1 covers 8 bases. V gave up 5 bases and J gave up 6 bases; unmatched junction bases: 9. The CDR3 totals 14 residues. The germline V gene encodes CDR1 ENHRY and CDR2 SYGVKD.

The gene calls are TRBV5-1 and TRBJ1-1, with TRBD1 matching 7 bases. The J segment lost 0 bases and the V segment lost 4 bases, leaving 9 bases of the junction unmatched. The germline CDR1 and CDR2 sequences are SGHRS and YFSETQ. The CDR3 sequence is 16 residues long. The CDR3 here is CASSLGQARVNTEAFF. The CDR3 DNA is TGCGCCAGCAGCCTAGGACAGGCCAGGGTGAACACTGAAGCTTTCTTT.

This sequence joins TRBV27 and TRBJ1-2, with 12 bases identical to TRBD1. The germline V gene encodes CDR1 MNHEY and CDR2 SMNVEV (reference sequence). With 2 bases clipped from V and 8 bases from J, the junction kept 6 bases outside the gene matches. This CDR3 has 15 amino acids. CDR3 protein: CASSLRDRGPEGYTF. The DNA for the CDR3 is TGTGCCAGCAGTTTACGGGACAGGGGGCCGGAGGGCTACACCTTC.

The V gene is TRBV28, the J gene TRBJ1-1; 8 nucleotides match TRBD1. CDR3 length: 14 amino acids. Germline V gives CDR1 MDHEN, CDR2 SYDVKM. The ends lost 5 bases at V and 1 base at J; junction bases unmatched: 3. The CDR3 sequence: CASSKGQANTEAFF. CDR3 nucleotide sequence: TGTGCCAGCAGTAAGGGACAGGCGAACACTGAAGCTTTCTTT.

Details on this clone: One end of the junction fails to match germline, which may point to a read error. This chain links TRBV5-1 with TRBJ1-1, with TRBD1 matching over 9 bases. The CDR3 runs to 15 residues. CDR1 SGHRS and CDR2 YFSETQ come from the germline V gene. The CDR3 is CTSSSPQQGAPEAFF. The CDR3 DNA follows: TGCACCAGCAGCTCCCCCCAACAGGGGGCCCCTGAAGCTTTCTTT.

The chain recombines TRBV6-5 with TRBJ1-2, with a tentative D call TRBD1 (5 bases). The CDR3 has 12 residues. From germline, CDR1 is MNHEY and CDR2 SVGAGI. Trimming removed 6 bases from V and 8 bases from J, with 13 bases in between. The CDR3 is CASRDNLRGYTF. For the CDR3, the DNA is TGTGCCAGCAGGGACAACCTGCGGGGCTACACCTTC.

The sample holds a few counts of this clone. The chain has TRBV5-1 and TRBJ2-5; no firm D call. From germline, CDR1 is SGHRS and CDR2 YFSETQ. The CDR3 covers 12 residues. Trimming took 2 bases from V and 5 from J, leaving 7 bases between them. CDR3 bases: TGCGCCAGCAGCTTCCTTGAGGAGACCCAGTACTTC. Translation gives CASSFLEETQYF. Drawing the rest from reference TRBV5-1 and TRBJ2-5, the complete variable domain is KAGVTQTPRYLIKTRGQQVTLSCSPISGHRSVSWYQQTPGQGLQFLFEYFSETQRNKGNFPGRFSGRQFSNSRSEMNVSTLELGDSALYLCASSFLEETQYFGPGTRLLVL.

The sample holds a few counts of this clone. The chain employs TRBV7-3 and TRBJ2-7; TRBD2 is a possible D gene (7 bases). The CDR3 length is 15 residues. The V and J ends lost 1 base and 1 base respectively, with 11 bases between them. Germline V gene sequence: CDR1 SGHTA, CDR2 FQGTGA. CDR3 region: CASSLRGGDSYEQYF. In DNA, the CDR3 is TGTGCCAGCAGCTTAAGGGGGGGCGATTCCTACGAGCAGTACTTC.

The J gene is TRBJ1-2, the V gene TRBV9; 7 nucleotides match TRBD1. V shed 2 bases and J 8 bases; nucleotides not matched to a gene: 3. Per germline, CDR1 SGDLS and CDR2 YYNGEE. The CDR3 has 12 amino acids. The CDR3 loop reads CASSVDRVGYTF. Here the CDR3 DNA reads TGTGCCAGCAGCGTCGACAGGGTAGGCTACACCTTC.

This clone was picked up a small number of times. The chain combines TRBV6-5 with TRBJ2-3; a weak D match, TRBD1 (5 bases). Per the germline V gene, CDR1 is MNHEY and CDR2 is SVGAGI. V was clipped by 5 bases and J by 7 bases, with 13 bases between them. This CDR3 is built from 13 residues. Here the CDR3 reads CASSTLGHHTQYF. The CDR3 DNA reads as TGTGCCAGCAGTACCTTAGGACACCATACGCAGTATTTT.

V usage is TRBV13 and J usage is TRBJ1-1; D gene unclear. The V end lost 2 bases, the J end lost 1 base, and 20 bases lay between the germline ends. Germline V gives CDR1 PRHDT, CDR2 FYEKMQ (reference sequence). This CDR3 contains 18 residues. The CDR3 here is CASSLSDDTLERNTEAFF. The CDR3 DNA reads TGTGCCAGCAGCTTATCTGACGATACTCTAGAACGGAACACTGAAGCTTTCTTT.

This rearrangement joins TRBV16 to TRBJ1-1; TRBD1 agrees at 8 bases. This CDR3 has 19 amino acids. Trimming cost V 0 bases and J 0 bases; bases outside gene matches: 12. Germline CDR1 KGHSY, CDR2 FQNENV. The CDR3 here is CASSQSQGQGGGMNTEAFF. CDR3 nucleotides: TGTGCCAGCAGCCAATCCCAAGGACAGGGTGGGGGGATGAACACTGAAGCTTTCTTT. The whole variable domain, filled in from reference TRBV16 and TRBJ1-1, reads GEEVAQTPKHLVRGEGQKAKLYCAPIKGHSYVFWYQQVLKNEFKFLISFQNENVFDETGMPKERFSAKCLPNSPCSLEIQATKLEDSAVYFCASSQSQGQGGGMNTEAFFGQGTRLTVV.

The chain recombines TRBV28 with TRBJ2-2; a possible D gene is TRBD1 (6 bases). V was cut by 6 bases and J by 5 bases, with 7 bases left in between. CDR3 size: 12 residues. Germline CDR1 and CDR2: MDHEN and SYDVKM. Here the CDR3 DNA reads TGTGCCAGCAGACAGGGAACCGGGGAGCTGTTTTTT. As protein: CASRQGTGELFF.

The CDR3 spells CASSQDWRGLTETQYF. CDR3 sequence (DNA): TGTGCCAGCAGCCAGGACTGGAGGGGGCTAACGGAGACCCAGTACTTC. The chain links TRBV5-6 to TRBJ2-5, with a tentative D call TRBD1 (7 bases). Germline CDR1 SGHDT, CDR2 YYEEEE. The CDR3 totals 16 residues. The V gene lost 4 bases and the J gene lost 5 bases, with 21 bases spanning the gap.

The chain recombines TRBV7-9 with TRBJ2-2, with D uncertain. The germline CDR1 and CDR2 sequences are SEHNR and FQNEAQ (reference sequence). Deletions cut 4 bases from V and 4 bases from J, with 7 bases between. The CDR3 is 13 residues long. Here the CDR3 reads CASSSYTTGELFF. Here the CDR3 DNA reads TGTGCCAGCAGCTCTTACACCACCGGGGAGCTGTTTTTT.

About this clone itself: The sample holds other DNA sequences that translate to the same CDR3. The V call is TRBV7-9, the J call TRBJ2-7; D is perhaps TRBD2 (6 bases). Germline V CDR1 and CDR2: SEHNR, FQNEAQ (reference sequence). The V gene lost 5 bases and the J gene lost 4 bases, with 12 bases spanning the gap. The CDR3 has 13 amino acids. CDR3 protein: CASSLSGGYEQYF. The CDR3 DNA sequence: TGTGCCAGCAGCCTTAGCGGCGGGTACGAGCAGTACTTC.

The rearrangement links TRBV7-9 to TRBJ1-1, with 9 nucleotides matching TRBD1. CDR3 length equals 17 residues. Germline V gene data show CDR1 as SEHNR and CDR2 as FQNEAQ (reference sequence). The ends lost 0 bases at V and 6 bases at J; junction bases unmatched: 11. The DNA of the CDR3 is TGTGCCAGCAGCTTAGCGACCGGGACAGGGAGGTTTGCTGAAGCTTTCTTT. This sequence encodes CASSLATGTGRFAEAFF.

This chain connects TRBV5-4 to TRBJ1-6, with 8 positions matching TRBD1. CDR3 length equals 14 residues. From germline, CDR1 is SGHNT and CDR2 YYREEE (reference sequence). The trim removed 3 bases at V and 5 bases at J, leaving 1 base unmatched. CDR3 coding DNA: TGTGCCAGCAGCTGGGACAGGAATAATTCACCCCTCCACTTT. Translating gives CASSWDRNNSPLHF. The full variable domain, completed using reference TRBV5-4 and TRBJ1-6, is ETGVTQSPTHLIKTRGQQVTLRCSSQSGHNTVSWYQQALGQGPQFIFQYYREEENGRGNFPPRFSGLQFPNYSSELNVNALELDDSALYLCASSWDRNNSPLHFGNGTRLTVT.

For this clone: Other DNA sequences in the same sample also yield this CDR3. The V call is TRBV5-4, the J call TRBJ2-7, with a tentative D call TRBD1 (6 bases). Between the trimmed V and J ends, which lost 5 bases and 1 base, there was a span of 13 bases. CDR1 is SGHNT, CDR2 YYREEE, per germline (reference sequence). This CDR3 has 14 amino acids. CDR3 sequence reads: CASSPDRSSYEQYF. As DNA, the CDR3 is TGTGCCAGCAGTCCAGACAGGTCTTCCTACGAGCAGTACTTC.

J is TRBJ2-7 and V is TRBV27; unclear D gene. The V gene lost 4 bases and the J gene lost 2 bases, with 3 bases spanning the gap. CDR1 and CDR2 from the germline V gene are MNHEY and SMNVEV (reference sequence). The CDR3 extends over 11 amino acids. CDR3 in DNA: TGTGCCAGCAGTTCGGCCTACGAGCAGTACTTC. It specifies CASSSAYEQYF.

The J gene is TRBJ2-7, the V gene TRBV5-1; perhaps TRBD1 as D (7 bases). V gave up 0 bases and J gave up 4 bases, with 11 bases separating them. The CDR3 contains 14 residues. Germline CDR1 reads SGHRS; CDR2 reads YFSETQ. The CDR3 DNA reads as TGCGCCAGCAGCTTGGGGGCAGGGGGGTACGAGCAGTACTTC. It is translated as CASSLGAGGYEQYF.

The rearrangement joins TRBV6-1 to TRBJ2-7; D gene unclear. Germline V gene sequence: CDR1 MNHNS, CDR2 SASEGT. V lost 4 bases and J 5 bases, leaving 9 bases between the germline ends. The CDR3 is made up of 12 amino acids. The CDR3: CASSALYDEQYF. The CDR3 DNA is TGTGCCAGCAGTGCACTGTACGACGAGCAGTACTTC.

The gene calls are TRBV19 and TRBJ1-5; 7 bases align to TRBD1. J gave up 2 bases and V 3 bases, and 13 bases lay outside the gene matches. The CDR3 consists of 18 residues. Germline V gene lookup returns CDR1 LNHDA and CDR2 SQIVND (reference sequence). CDR3 sequence (DNA): TGTGCCAGTAGTATCCGAGACAGGGTTTATTCGGGCAATCAGCCCCAGCATTTT. It yields the protein CASSIRDRVYSGNQPQHF. Variable domain in full (rest from reference TRBV19 and TRBJ1-5): DGGITQSPKYLFRKEGQNVTLSCEQNLNHDAMYWYRQDPGQGLRLIYYSQIVNDFQKGDIAEGYSVSREKKESFPLTVTSAQKNPTAFYLCASSIRDRVYSGNQPQHFGDGTRLSIL.

This chain joins TRBV27 and TRBJ1-6, with TRBD1 identical over 7 bases. Germline V gene lookup returns CDR1 MNHEY and CDR2 SMNVEV (reference sequence). The CDR3 runs 17 residues. Trimming at V came to 4 bases and at J to 3 bases, leaving 9 bases not matched to a gene. Here the CDR3 DNA reads TGTGCCAGCAGTTCCCGACAGGGTCGATACTATAATTCACCCCTCCACTTT. Its protein product is CASSSRQGRYYNSPLHF.

Only a few counts were recorded for this clone. The CDR3: CATSTKQGVNTEAFF. The CDR3 DNA reads as TGTGCCACCAGCACTAAACAGGGGGTGAACACTGAAGCTTTCTTT. The chain employs TRBV15 and TRBJ1-1, with 8 bases fitting TRBD1. CDR1 LNHNV and CDR2 YYDKDF come from the germline V gene (reference sequence). V lost 4 bases, J lost 0 bases, and 4 bases stayed unmatched. The CDR3 sequence is 15 residues long. Looking up the rest from reference TRBV15 and TRBJ1-1 gives the full variable domain: DAMVIQNPRYQVTQFGKPVTLSCSQTLNHNVMYWYQQKSSQAPKLLFHYYDKDFNNEADTPDNFQSRRPNTSFCFLDIRSPGLGDTAMYLCATSTKQGVNTEAFFGQGTRLTVV.

This chain uses TRBV2 with TRBJ1-6; D remains unclear. Trimming stripped 4 bases from V and 9 bases from J, with 10 bases between. The CDR3 spans 13 residues. The V gene's germline CDR1 is SNHLY and CDR2 FYNNEI. The CDR3 bases are TGTGCCAGCAGTGTTAAACGGGTTTCACCCCTCCACTTT. Translation gives CASSVKRVSPLHF.